Given below is one T cell receptor beta chain in context. As yet, its antigen is unknown. TCRdb used MiXCR to reprocess the 5' RACE reads, holding one entry per CDR3 protein. The data contain around 120,000 distinct CDR3 sequences, less than 25% of them singletons. This specimen belongs to a study of CD8 T cells in ankylosing spondylitis. Unmatched junction bases numbered 7, after V lost 4 bases and J lost 4 bases. The CDR3 totals 15 residues. Germline CDR1 SGHRS, CDR2 YFSETQ. Study observations and caveats: It was reported that disease-linked clones were significantly enriched in matched ankylosing spondylitis synovial fluid. Ankylosing spondylitis blood seemed to carry a telltale TCR beta motif made of seven or eight highly homologous variants.

The sequence came from a male donor with ankylosing spondylitis. The chain joins TRBV5-1 to TRBJ1-1; 10 bases are a match to TRBD1. The sequenced material came from synovial fluid, either unsorted or a sorted T cell fraction (not recorded which). The CDR3 here is CASSTGQGGLTEAFF. CDR3 coding DNA: TGCGCCAGCAGCACCGGACAGGGGGGCCTCACTGAAGCTTTCTTT. The full variable domain, completed using reference TRBV5-1 and TRBJ1-1, is KAGVTQTPRYLIKTRGQQVTLSCSPISGHRSVSWYQQTPGQGLQFLFEYFSETQRNKGNFPGRFSGRQFSNSRSEMNVSTLELGDSALYLCASSTGQGGLTEAFFGQGTRLTVV.